Sequencing of this T cell receptor beta chain was carried out in a study of cytomegalovirus exposure and HLA in healthy donors. A remark on this clone: The antigen is not known.

The study ran its PCR with 60 Vbeta and 13 Jbeta primers. Assay: immunoSEQ multiplex PCR; the TCRdb copy retains only in-frame clones and omits some. This sample's clone table lists around 97,000 clones. Study outcomes and limitations: An analysis was carried out at a later point. It showed that HLA-associated TCR beta chains were more clonally expanded than equally common non-associated chains.

The sequencing input was PBMCs. The clonotype comes from a man in his forties or fifties in good health and CMV-seronegative.

For the CDR3, the DNA is TGTGCCAGCAGTCAACGGGACATCTATGGCTACACCTTC. Its protein is CASSQRDIYGYTF. The chain links TRBV6-6 to TRBJ1-2; a possible D gene is TRBD1 (6 bases). Germline CDR1 and CDR2: MNHNY and SVGAGI (reference sequence). The length of the CDR3 is 13 residues. With 5 bases removed from V and 4 bases from J, the gap between germline ends came to 11 bases.